The 30 T cell receptor beta chains in this list originate from one sample, sequenced in a study of CD8 T cells in ankylosing spondylitis. One entry per CDR3 protein results from TCRdb running MiXCR on the 5' RACE reads. The sample holds under 150,000 distinct CDR3 sequences; 7% to 10% are singletons and the top ten take 3.3%. Sequencing was done on a sample of blood, either unsorted or a sorted T cell fraction (not recorded which). The source is a male donor with ankylosing spondylitis or in good health (not recorded which).

Many counts were recorded for this clonotype. The genes are TRBV7-2 and TRBJ2-1; TRBD2 matches at 9 bases. Germline assignment: CDR1 SGHTA and CDR2 FQGNSA. The CDR3 is 16 amino acids. J was trimmed by 7 bases and V by 5 bases; bases with no gene match: 12. In nucleotides, the CDR3 is TGTGCCAGCAGCCCCACCCTAGCGGGGACAAGGAATGAGCAGTTCTTC. It is translated as CASSPTLAGTRNEQFF. The entire variable domain, with the rest obtained from reference TRBV7-2 and TRBJ2-1, is as follows: GAGVSQSPSNKVTEKGKDVELRCDPISGHTALYWYRQSLGQGLEFLIYFQGNSAPDKSGLPSDRFSAERTGGSVSTLTIQRTQQEDSAVYLCASSPTLAGTRNEQFFGPGTRLTVL.

This clonotype appeared many times. The V call is TRBV2, the J call TRBJ1-1; 8 bases align to TRBD1. J lost 1 base, V lost 8 bases, and 0 bases had no gene match. The germline gives CDR1 SNHLY, CDR2 FYNNEI. CDR3 length equals 12 residues. In DNA, the CDR3 is TGTGCCAGCGGGACAGGGAACACTGAAGCTTTCTTT. Its translation: CASGTGNTEAFF.

This clonotype was counted ten times or more. The CDR3 region has the DNA TGCAGTGCTAGGGACAGACACACGGGCTATGGCTACACCTTC. Protein sequence: CSARDRHTGYGYTF. The rearrangement uses TRBV20-1 and TRBJ1-2, with D possibly matching TRBD1 (6 bases). Germline assignment: CDR1 DFQATT and CDR2 SNEGSKA (reference sequence). The V end lost 3 bases, the J end lost 4 bases, and 15 bases lay between the germline ends. This CDR3 is 14 amino acids long.

Points on this clonotype: This may be a read error: a much more frequent sequence differs by one nucleotide. The rearrangement uses TRBV10-3 and TRBJ1-2, with no clear D. The V gene's germline CDR1 is ENHRY and CDR2 SYGVKD. Trimming took off 5 bases at V and 3 bases at J, with 16 bases between the two ends. The CDR3 is 15 amino acids. This chain's CDR3 is CAISHLTDGDYGYTF. As DNA, the CDR3 is TGTGCCATCAGTCACCTAACGGACGGAGACTATGGCTACACCTTC.

This clonotype was counted many times. The rearrangement joins TRBV29-1 to TRBJ1-1, with D possibly being TRBD1 (5 bases). This CDR3 has 14 residues. The germline V gene encodes CDR1 SQVTM and CDR2 ANQGSEA. The V end lost 4 bases, the J end lost 5 bases, and 17 bases lay between the germline ends. CDR3: CSVALQGSVTEAFF. As DNA, the CDR3 is TGCAGCGTTGCATTGCAGGGCTCGGTTACTGAAGCTTTCTTT.

This clonotype showed up many times. The rearrangement joins TRBV7-3 to TRBJ2-2, with 8 positions matching TRBD1. CDR3 size: 14 residues. Germline loops: CDR1 SGHTA, CDR2 FQGTGA. Losses at the gene ends were 3 bases for V and 5 bases for J; bases not matched to a gene: 2. CDR3 bases: TGTGCCAGCAGCTTGGGGACAGGTACCGGGGAGCTGTTTTTT. This encodes CASSLGTGTGELFF. The variable domain in full, completed from reference TRBV7-3 and TRBJ2-2, reads GAGVSQTPSNKVTEKGKYVELRCDPISGHTALYWYRQSLGQGPEFLIYFQGTGAADDSGLPNDRFFAVRPEGSVSTLKIQRTERGDSAVYLCASSLGTGTGELFFGEGSRLTVL.

The V and J genes are TRBV12-3 or TRBV12-4 and TRBJ2-1; D is unclear. V was clipped by 2 bases and J by 9 bases, with 14 bases between them. CDR3 length: 14 amino acids. CDR3 nucleotides: TGTGCCAGCAGTTTATTTCCAATCGTCGGTGAGCAGTTCTTC. It is translated as CASSLFPIVGEQFF.

The table lists this clonotype with many counts. CDR3 in amino acids: CASSLVETYGYTF. The CDR3 DNA sequence: TGTGCCAGCAGCTTAGTAGAGACCTATGGCTACACCTTC. This chain connects TRBV7-2 to TRBJ1-2, with D unresolved. The V and J ends lost 1 base and 4 bases respectively, with 7 bases between them. Germline assignment: CDR1 SGHTA and CDR2 FQGNSA. This CDR3 contains 13 residues.

This clonotype was recorded at least ten times. This rearrangement joins TRBV28 to TRBJ2-5; 10 bases fit TRBD2. V lost 7 bases and J lost 6; bases outside the gene matches: 17. Germline CDR1 is MDHEN and CDR2 is SYDVKM. The CDR3 has 17 residues. The CDR3 DNA sequence: TGTGCCAGCACTGGGACTAGCGATTTTCCGGGTTTTAAGACCCAGTACTTC. As protein: CASTGTSDFPGFKTQYF.

This clonotype was counted at least ten times. This chain joins TRBV29-1 and TRBJ2-1, with 9 positions matching TRBD2. V lost 8 bases and J lost 6; bases outside the gene matches: 11. The CDR3 extends over 14 amino acids. Per germline, CDR1 SQVTM and CDR2 ANQGSEA. The CDR3 DNA is TGCAGCACCTCGACTAGCGGACTCGCCAATGAGCAGTTCTTC. The encoded protein is CSTSTSGLANEQFF.

This clonotype was counted ten times or more. J is TRBJ2-3 and V is TRBV20-1; D may be TRBD2 (6 bases). Germline-derived CDR1 and CDR2 are DFQATT and SNEGSKA (reference sequence). The V and J ends lost 5 bases and 5 bases respectively, with 14 bases between them. CDR3 length: 13 residues. The CDR3 DNA reads TGCAGTGCTGTGGGGGAGGCACAAGATACGCAGTATTTT. It specifies CSAVGEAQDTQYF.

Only a few counts were recorded for this clonotype. The J gene is TRBJ2-7, the V gene TRBV6-2 or TRBV6-3, with 9 bases matching TRBD2. The CDR3 is 17 residues long. In germline, CDR1 is MNHEY, CDR2 SVGEGT. The trim removed 0 bases at V and 6 bases at J, leaving 12 bases unmatched. The DNA for the CDR3 is TGTGCCAGCAGTTACTCGGAAGTTAGCGGGAGTTTTAGCGAGCAGTACTTC. Protein product: CASSYSEVSGSFSEQYF.

This clonotype was counted ten times or more. The CDR3 region is CSARDLRGHTDTQYF. The CDR3 coding sequence is TGCAGTGCTAGAGATCTTCGAGGCCACACAGATACGCAGTATTTT. V and J are TRBV20-1 and TRBJ2-3; no definite D call. V was pared by 0 bases and J by 2 bases, with 12 bases between. The CDR3 is 15 residues long. Germline V gives CDR1 DFQATT, CDR2 SNEGSKA (reference sequence).

This clonotype was observed many times. The CDR3 loop is CASSLQVYNEQFF. The CDR3 nucleotides are TGTGCCAGCAGCTTACAGGTCTACAATGAGCAGTTCTTC. The rearrangement uses TRBV7-2 and TRBJ2-1; the D is unclear. The V and J ends lost 2 bases and 3 bases respectively, with 5 bases between them. The CDR3 covers 13 residues. Germline CDR1 is SGHTA and CDR2 is FQGNSA.

By share, this clonotype ranks as medium-sized. This rearrangement joins TRBV5-1 to TRBJ2-2; D gene uncertain. The V end lost 5 bases, the J end lost 6 bases, and 8 bases lay between the germline ends. CDR1 and CDR2 from the germline V gene are SGHRS and YFSETQ. The CDR3 spans 12 residues. CDR3 residues: CASRQGSGELFF. CDR3 bases: TGCGCCAGCAGACAAGGGTCCGGGGAGCTGTTTTTT.

There are many counts of this clonotype. The chain links TRBV6-1 to TRBJ2-1, with a weak D call TRBD2 (5 bases). Germline CDR1 and CDR2: MNHNS and SASEGT. CDR3 size: 13 residues. V gave up 6 bases and J gave up 5 bases, with 11 bases separating them. This chain's CDR3 is CASSRRQDNEQFF. CDR3 sequence (DNA): TGTGCCAGCAGCCGGAGGCAGGACAATGAGCAGTTCTTC.

This clonotype appeared many times. The chain joins TRBV5-1 to TRBJ1-1; 8 bases line up with TRBD1. V trimming: 1 base; J trimming: 1 base; junction bases outside the gene matches: 3. The CDR3 has 15 amino acids. The germline V gene has CDR1 SGHRS and CDR2 YFSETQ. The CDR3 sequence: CASSLSGQENTEAFF. CDR3 DNA: TGCGCCAGCAGCTTGTCGGGACAGGAGAACACTGAAGCTTTCTTT.

This clonotype has at least ten counts. The chain employs TRBV7-3 and TRBJ2-1; D remains unclear. This CDR3 is built from 14 residues. With 4 bases removed from V and 0 bases from J, the gap between germline ends came to 7 bases. Germline CDR1 and CDR2: SGHTA and FQGTGA. This chain's CDR3 is CASSWDSSYNEQFF. The CDR3 nucleotides are TGTGCCAGCAGCTGGGATAGCTCCTACAATGAGCAGTTCTTC.

This clonotype was seen more than once but under ten times. This chain joins TRBV20-1 and TRBJ2-2; D is possibly TRBD2 (6 bases). V shed 4 bases and J shed 0 bases, with 12 bases lying between them. CDR1 DFQATT and CDR2 SNEGSKA come from the germline V gene (reference sequence). The CDR3 is made up of 15 amino acids. CDR3 in amino acids: CSAKILAANTGELFF. CDR3 bases: TGCAGTGCTAAAATACTAGCAGCGAACACCGGGGAGCTGTTTTTT.

This clonotype was recorded a few times. CDR3 amino acids: CASSPGRTSGRAVSNEQFF. CDR3 coding DNA: TGTGCCAGCAGCCCGGGGAGGACTAGCGGGAGGGCCGTGAGTAATGAGCAGTTCTTC. The J gene is TRBJ2-1, the V gene TRBV7-8, with 15 bases that match TRBD2. The V segment lost 5 bases and the J segment 7 bases; nucleotides outside the gene matches: 15. This CDR3 has 19 residues. Germline assignment: CDR1 SGHVS and CDR2 FQNEAQ.

This clonotype was seen ten or more times. V gene TRBV6-5 combines with J gene TRBJ2-1; D is perhaps TRBD2 (5 bases). Trimming pared 3 bases from V and 6 bases from J, leaving 12 bases between. This CDR3 is 14 amino acids long. The germline gives CDR1 MNHEY, CDR2 SVGAGI. The CDR3 bases are TGTGCCAGCAGTTATGCGGGCTATATCAATGAGCAGTTCTTC. Translating it yields CASSYAGYINEQFF.

This clonotype has ten or more counts. The chain combines TRBV9 with TRBJ2-1, with 9 positions matching TRBD2. There are 15 residues in the CDR3. V gave up 5 bases and J gave up 2 bases; unmatched junction bases: 5. CDR1 is SGDLS, CDR2 YYNGEE, per germline. The CDR3 sequence is CASSLSGSPYNEQFF. The CDR3 DNA sequence: TGTGCCAGCAGTCTTAGCGGGAGCCCCTACAATGAGCAGTTCTTC.

The chain carries TRBV5-1 and TRBJ1-4, with D maybe TRBD1 (6 bases). V was cut by 0 bases and J by 6 bases, with 12 bases left in between. The CDR3 is made up of 15 amino acids. Germline V gene sequence: CDR1 SGHRS, CDR2 YFSETQ. CDR3: CASSLDRAGDEKLFF. As DNA, the CDR3 is TGCGCCAGCAGCTTGGACAGGGCAGGAGATGAAAAACTGTTTTTT. The full variable domain, in which reference TRBV5-1 and TRBJ1-4 provide the parts outside the CDR3, is KAGVTQTPRYLIKTRGQQVTLSCSPISGHRSVSWYQQTPGQGLQFLFEYFSETQRNKGNFPGRFSGRQFSNSRSEMNVSTLELGDSALYLCASSLDRAGDEKLFFGSGTQLSVL.

The V gene is TRBV5-1, the J gene TRBJ2-2; TRBD2 matches 7 bases. This CDR3 is 16 amino acids long. Germline trimming cut 0 bases from V and 1 base from J; bases unmatched to any gene: 3. Looked up from germline, CDR1 is SGHRS and CDR2 is YFSETQ. CDR3 sequence (DNA): TGCGCCAGCAGCTTGGTTAGCGGGCGGAACACCGGGGAGCTGTTTTTT. Translation: CASSLVSGRNTGELFF. Supplemented by reference TRBV5-1 and TRBJ2-2, the full variable domain reads KAGVTQTPRYLIKTRGQQVTLSCSPISGHRSVSWYQQTPGQGLQFLFEYFSETQRNKGNFPGRFSGRQFSNSRSEMNVSTLELGDSALYLCASSLVSGRNTGELFFGEGSRLTVL.

The V and J genes are TRBV2 and TRBJ1-5, with D perhaps matching TRBD1 (6 bases). With 4 bases removed from V and 4 bases from J, the gap between germline ends came to 8 bases. The germline V gene has CDR1 SNHLY and CDR2 FYNNEI. The CDR3 runs to 13 residues. CDR3 sequence reads: CASSGDNNQPQHF. The CDR3 DNA sequence: TGTGCCAGCAGTGGGGACAATAATCAGCCCCAGCATTTT.

This clonotype showed up just a few times. The rearrangement uses TRBV7-2 and TRBJ2-5, with D unresolved. CDR3 length equals 13 residues. The germline CDR1 and CDR2 sequences are SGHTA and FQGNSA. Trimming removed 3 bases at V and 1 base at J, with 6 bases between. The CDR3 DNA reads TGTGCCAGCAGCTTTATAGCCCAAGAGACCCAGTACTTC. Its protein product is CASSFIAQETQYF.

This clonotype was recorded a few times. J is TRBJ2-7 and V is TRBV5-1; TRBD1 aligns across 9 bases. The V segment lost 3 bases and the J segment 6 bases; nucleotides outside the gene matches: 7. The CDR3 spans 14 residues. The V gene's germline CDR1 is SGHRS and CDR2 YFSETQ. CDR3 DNA sequence: TGCGCCAGCAGCTCGGGGACAGGGTCTCTCGAGCAGTACTTC. Its protein is CASSSGTGSLEQYF. Combining the CDR3 with reference TRBV5-1 and TRBJ2-7 gives the whole variable domain KAGVTQTPRYLIKTRGQQVTLSCSPISGHRSVSWYQQTPGQGLQFLFEYFSETQRNKGNFPGRFSGRQFSNSRSEMNVSTLELGDSALYLCASSSGTGSLEQYFGPGTRLTVT.

The table lists this clonotype with many counts. The rearrangement links TRBV9 to TRBJ2-7, with 8 nucleotides matching TRBD1. Germline V CDR1 and CDR2: SGDLS, YYNGEE. The V gene end was trimmed by 4 bases and the J gene end by 2 bases; junction bases not matched to a gene: 8. The CDR3 is 15 residues long. Here the CDR3 reads CASSPSDRGPYEQYF. The CDR3 bases are TGTGCCAGCAGCCCCTCCGACAGGGGTCCCTACGAGCAGTACTTC.

This clonotype was recorded many times. The chain joins TRBV14 to TRBJ2-2; TRBD2 matches 7 bases. With V trimmed by 4 bases and J by 3 bases, 11 bases remained unmatched. There are 17 residues in the CDR3. Germline V gives CDR1 SGHDN, CDR2 FVKESK. CDR3 sequence: CASSLDGASGDTGELFF. CDR3 coding DNA: TGTGCCAGCAGCCTCGATGGGGCTAGCGGAGACACCGGGGAGCTGTTTTTT.

The chain combines TRBV15 with TRBJ2-5; D is unclear. The CDR3 is made up of 13 amino acids. Germline V CDR1 and CDR2: LNHNV, YYDKDF (reference sequence). The V and J ends lost 1 base and 2 bases respectively, with 5 bases between them. CDR3 loop: CATSRAGQETQYF. Written as DNA, the CDR3 is TGTGCCACCAGCAGAGCGGGTCAAGAGACCCAGTACTTC. Variable domain in full (rest from reference TRBV15 and TRBJ2-5): DAMVIQNPRYQVTQFGKPVTLSCSQTLNHNVMYWYQQKSSQAPKLLFHYYDKDFNNEADTPDNFQSRRPNTSFCFLDIRSPGLGDTAMYLCATSRAGQETQYFGPGTRLLVL.